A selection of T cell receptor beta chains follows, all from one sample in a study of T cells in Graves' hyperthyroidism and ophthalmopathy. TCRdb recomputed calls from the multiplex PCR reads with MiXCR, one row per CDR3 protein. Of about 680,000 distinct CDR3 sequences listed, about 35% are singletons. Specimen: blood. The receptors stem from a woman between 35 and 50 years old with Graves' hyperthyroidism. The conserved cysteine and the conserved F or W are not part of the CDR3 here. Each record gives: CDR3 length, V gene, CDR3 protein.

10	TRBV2	ASSAQNTEAF
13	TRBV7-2	ASSWGQPSTDTQY
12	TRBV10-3	AISGTRGYGGYT
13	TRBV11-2	ASRPTGQKNTEAF
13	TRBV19	ASSSWRGETGELF
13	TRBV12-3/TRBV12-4	ASSYSGGANYGYT
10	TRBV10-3	AISEKVDTIY
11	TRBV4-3	ASSWTETYEQY
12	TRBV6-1	ASDDRGSSYEQY
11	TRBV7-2	ASSPAGDYGYT
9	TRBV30	AWRGGGEAF
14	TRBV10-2	ASNTARQAALSPLH
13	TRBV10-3	AISRTGGLNTEAF
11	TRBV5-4	ASSLTGASEAF
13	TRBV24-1	ATSEAGNMNTEAF
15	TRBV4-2	ASSEESRGFPGETQY
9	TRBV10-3	AISDDLEQY
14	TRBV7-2	ASSLAAGSGANEQY
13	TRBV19	ASSMGRIRRETQY
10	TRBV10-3	ANSRGPQPQH
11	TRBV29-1	SVVGGFQETQY
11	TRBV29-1	SAQTSSVYEQY
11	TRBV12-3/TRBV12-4	ASSYQGAETQY
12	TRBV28	ASSWATGQGTQY
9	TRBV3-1	ASKYQGAAF
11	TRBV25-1	ASLGDANSPLH
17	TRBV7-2	ASSPWGLADTPFSYEQY
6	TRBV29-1	SADEQY
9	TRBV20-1	SAVTSAGYT
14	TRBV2	ASNIPQDREDLPLH
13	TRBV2	ARKTRTGTTYGYT
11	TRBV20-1	SANGGGGTEAF
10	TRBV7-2	ASRGWTNIQY
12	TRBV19	ASSSGRGANVLT
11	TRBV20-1	SAMGTGTGELF
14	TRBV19	ASSIQTGDSNQPQH
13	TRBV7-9	ASSLGTPLNTEAF
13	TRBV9	ASSVADRGSYGYT
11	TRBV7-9	ASSSPQGGGYT
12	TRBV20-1	SAKDTRSGNTIY
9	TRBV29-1	SADVREKLF
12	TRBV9	ASSVRGNTGELF
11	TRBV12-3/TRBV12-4	ASSLSASGELF
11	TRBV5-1	ASSLWGATEAF